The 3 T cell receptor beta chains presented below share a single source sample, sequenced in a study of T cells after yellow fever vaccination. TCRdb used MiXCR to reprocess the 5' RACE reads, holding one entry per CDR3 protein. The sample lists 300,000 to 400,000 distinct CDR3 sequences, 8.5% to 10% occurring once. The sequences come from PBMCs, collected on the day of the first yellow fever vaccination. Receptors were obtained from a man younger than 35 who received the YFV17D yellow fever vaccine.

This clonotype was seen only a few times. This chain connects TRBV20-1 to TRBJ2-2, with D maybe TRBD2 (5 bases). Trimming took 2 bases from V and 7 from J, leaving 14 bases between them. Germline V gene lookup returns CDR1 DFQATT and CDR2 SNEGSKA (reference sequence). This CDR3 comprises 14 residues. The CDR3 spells CSARRELSVGELFF. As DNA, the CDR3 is TGCAGTGCTAGACGAGAGCTTAGCGTCGGGGAGCTGTTTTTT.

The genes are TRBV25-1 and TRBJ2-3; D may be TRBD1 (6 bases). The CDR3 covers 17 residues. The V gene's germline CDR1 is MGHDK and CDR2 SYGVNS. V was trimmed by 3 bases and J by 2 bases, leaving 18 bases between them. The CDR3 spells CASSDSDSHSLTDTQYF. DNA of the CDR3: TGTGCCAGCAGTGATTCGGACAGCCATTCGCTCACAGATACGCAGTATTTT.

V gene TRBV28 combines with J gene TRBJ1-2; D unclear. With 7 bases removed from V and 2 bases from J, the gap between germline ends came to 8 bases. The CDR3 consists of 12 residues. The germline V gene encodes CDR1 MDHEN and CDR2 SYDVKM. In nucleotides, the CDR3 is TGTGCCAGCACGGTCCGGAACTATGGCTACACCTTC. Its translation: CASTVRNYGYTF.